Presented here are 4 T cell receptor beta chains from one specimen sequenced in a study of neurological immune-mediated disorders. Documented time point: longitudinal time-point 1 (baseline). Using its own MiXCR run on the 5' RACE reads, TCRdb lists one record per CDR3 protein. The table records some 54,000 distinct CDR3 sequences, roughly 10% of them present only once. The sample was PBMCs. The receptors were sampled from a male donor with HTLV-1-associated myelopathy (HAM/TSP).

This clonotype was recorded many times. V usage is TRBV5-5 and J usage is TRBJ2-1; D gene ambiguous. CDR3 length equals 16 residues. Looked up from germline, CDR1 is SGHKS and CDR2 is YYEKEE (reference sequence). Trimming took 0 bases from V and 4 from J, leaving 14 bases between them. The CDR3 protein is CASSLVFSGAYNEQFF. The CDR3 nucleotides read TGTGCCAGCAGCTTGGTTTTTTCTGGAGCTTACAATGAGCAGTTCTTC.

This clonotype was recorded at least ten times. Here the CDR3 DNA reads TGTGCCAGCAGTGAGGGCAGATATAACTATGGCTACACCTTC. Its protein is CASSEGRYNYGYTF. The chain joins TRBV2 to TRBJ1-2; D is uncertain. The CDR3 contains 14 residues. The V and J ends lost 3 bases and 1 base respectively, with 9 bases between them. Per the germline V gene, CDR1 is SNHLY and CDR2 is FYNNEI.

Many counts were recorded for this clonotype. The chain has TRBV20-1 and TRBJ1-1, with D maybe TRBD1 (6 bases). V lost 1 base and J lost 4, with 10 bases in between. Germline lookup yields CDR1 DFQATT and CDR2 SNEGSKA (reference sequence). The CDR3 consists of 13 residues. CDR3 sequence: CSARVFRGTEAFF. The CDR3 region has the DNA TGCAGTGCTAGAGTTTTCAGGGGCACTGAAGCTTTCTTT.

This clonotype has ten or more counts. CDR3 coding DNA: TGCAGTGCTAGAGATACGAAGGGGGCCTACAATGAGCAGTTCTTC. It is translated as CSARDTKGAYNEQFF. The rearrangement joins TRBV20-1 to TRBJ2-1; D perhaps matches TRBD1 (6 bases). Trimming removed 0 bases from V and 2 bases from J, with 11 bases in between. The CDR3 contains 15 residues. CDR1 is DFQATT, CDR2 SNEGSKA, per germline (reference sequence).